This T cell receptor (beta chain) was retrieved from a study of T cells in Graves' hyperthyroidism and ophthalmopathy. The CDR3 length is 16 residues. Germline V gene lookup returns CDR1 SGDLS and CDR2 YYNGEE. Trimming took 3 bases from V and 5 from J, leaving 17 bases between them. Study conclusions and caveats: Blood also showed most of the thyroid clonotypes that were expanded above 0.001. Classification by a 13 V-J model distinguished ophthalmopathy from stable hyperthyroidism. Model predictions of ophthalmopathy came a median approximately 6.8 months before onset.

In regard to this clonotype: What it binds is not known.

Stable disease denoted Graves' hyperthyroidism without ophthalmopathy progression within 18 months. TCR beta CDR3 regions were amplified from RNA. First-round RT-PCR of the TCR CDR3 relied on the HTBI primer set. TCRdb re-derived calls from the multiplex PCR reads in MiXCR, one entry per CDR3 protein. Of 600,000 or so distinct CDR3 sequences in the sample, about 45% were seen once. The sequenced material came from peripheral blood or thyroid tissue (not recorded which). V is TRBV9 and J is TRBJ1-4; D unresolved. The sequence was collected from a woman younger than 30 with Graves' hyperthyroidism. CDR3 sequence reads: CASSAPGNPGNEKLFF. The CDR3 DNA reads TGTGCCAGCAGCGCCCCGGGGAATCCAGGAAATGAAAAACTGTTTTTT.